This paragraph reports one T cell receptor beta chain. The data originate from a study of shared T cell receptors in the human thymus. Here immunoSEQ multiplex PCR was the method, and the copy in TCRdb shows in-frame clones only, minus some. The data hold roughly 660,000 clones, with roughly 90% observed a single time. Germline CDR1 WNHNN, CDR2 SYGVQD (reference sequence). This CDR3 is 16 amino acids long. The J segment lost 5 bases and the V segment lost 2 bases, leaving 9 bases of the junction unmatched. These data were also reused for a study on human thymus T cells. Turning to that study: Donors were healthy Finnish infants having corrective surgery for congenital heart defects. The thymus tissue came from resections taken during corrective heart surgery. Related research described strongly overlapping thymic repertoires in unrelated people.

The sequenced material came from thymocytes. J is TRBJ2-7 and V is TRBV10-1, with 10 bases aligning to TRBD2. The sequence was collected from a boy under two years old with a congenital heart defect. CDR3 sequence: CASSEMASGSRDEQYF. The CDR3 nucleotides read TGCGCCAGCAGTGAGATGGCTAGCGGGAGCCGGGACGAGCAGTACTTC.